This T cell receptor (beta chain) originates from a study of blood T cells in healthy people across ages. This clonotype was detected ten times or more. It was with a sample-barcoded 5' primer and a J-beta primer mix that a second PCR of roughly 7 to 12 cycles was run. TCRdb ran MiXCR on the 5' RACE reads and lists one entry per CDR3 protein. The table records 750,000 to 1,000,000 distinct CDR3 sequences, 25% to 30% of them present only once. The CDR3 is 15 residues long. Germline V gene data show CDR1 as SGHTA and CDR2 as FQGNSA. V was pared by 1 base and J by 10 bases, with 5 bases of the junction left unmatched. Separately, the same data were catalogued under a study of T cells of mothers and their children. This second study notes: Three healthy Caucasian mothers served as donors, and their six children did as well. For each mother, over 10 million TCR beta CDR3 reads were obtained, and for each child, a few million. Biologically related mothers and children overlapped slightly more than unrelated pairs, a non-significant difference. Across the analysis, no persistent microchimeric T cell clones were detected.

V is TRBV7-2 and J is TRBJ1-6; TRBD1 matches 9 bases. This sequence originates from a woman in her thirties or forties in good health. Sequencing was done on a sample of blood. CDR3 loop: CASSLGTGVRSPLHF. Here the CDR3 DNA reads TGTGCCAGCAGCTTAGGGACAGGGGTCAGGTCACCCCTCCACTTT.